The present T cell receptor beta chain was sequenced within a study of control samples from healthy donors and cancer patients. The CDR3 is 15 amino acids. The germline gives CDR1 SGHNT, CDR2 YENEEA. V was pared by 4 bases and J by 3 bases, with 7 bases of the junction left unmatched. Data came from immunoSEQ multiplex PCR; TCRdb stores just in-frame clones and leaves some out. The sample holds tens of thousands of clones, about 96% seen once. In this sample, this clone turned up once. This TCR came from a woman aged 18-30 years in good health. The sequencing input was blood. The chain recombines TRBV11-3 with TRBJ2-5, with TRBD1 matching over 8 bases. CDR3: CASSSQGAGEETQYF. The CDR3, as DNA: TGTGCCAGCAGCTCGCAGGGGGCTGGGGAAGAGACCCAGTACTTC.